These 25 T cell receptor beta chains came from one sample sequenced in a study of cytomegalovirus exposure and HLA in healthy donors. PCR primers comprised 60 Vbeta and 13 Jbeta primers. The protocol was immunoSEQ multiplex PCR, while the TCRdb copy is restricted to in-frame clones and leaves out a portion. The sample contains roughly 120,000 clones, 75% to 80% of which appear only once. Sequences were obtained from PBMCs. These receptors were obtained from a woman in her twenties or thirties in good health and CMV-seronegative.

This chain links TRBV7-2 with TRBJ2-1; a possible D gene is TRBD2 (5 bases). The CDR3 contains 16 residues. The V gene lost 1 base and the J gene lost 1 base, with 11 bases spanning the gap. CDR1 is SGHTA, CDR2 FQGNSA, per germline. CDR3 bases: TGTGCCAGCAGCTTAGAGGCAGGCGGGTCCTACAATGAGCAGTTCTTC. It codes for CASSLEAGGSYNEQFF.

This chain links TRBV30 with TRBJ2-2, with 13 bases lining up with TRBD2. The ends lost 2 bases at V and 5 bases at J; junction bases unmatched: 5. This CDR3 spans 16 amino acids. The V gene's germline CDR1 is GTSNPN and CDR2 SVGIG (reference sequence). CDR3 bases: TGTGCCTGGAGTCCCCGGACTAGCGGGAGAACCGGGGAGCTGTTTTTT. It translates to CAWSPRTSGRTGELFF.

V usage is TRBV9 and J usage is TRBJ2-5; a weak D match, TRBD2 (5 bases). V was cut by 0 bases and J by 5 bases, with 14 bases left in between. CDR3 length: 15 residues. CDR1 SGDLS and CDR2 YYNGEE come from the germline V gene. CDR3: CASSVDPGGGETQYF. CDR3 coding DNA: TGTGCCAGCAGCGTAGATCCAGGAGGTGGGGAGACCCAGTACTTC.

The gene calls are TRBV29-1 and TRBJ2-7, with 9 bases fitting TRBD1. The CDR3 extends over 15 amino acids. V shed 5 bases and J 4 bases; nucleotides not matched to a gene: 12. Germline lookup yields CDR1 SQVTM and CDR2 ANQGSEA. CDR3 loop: CSVSGRGQGKYEQYF. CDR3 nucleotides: TGCAGCGTTTCCGGTCGGGGACAGGGTAAATACGAGCAGTACTTC.

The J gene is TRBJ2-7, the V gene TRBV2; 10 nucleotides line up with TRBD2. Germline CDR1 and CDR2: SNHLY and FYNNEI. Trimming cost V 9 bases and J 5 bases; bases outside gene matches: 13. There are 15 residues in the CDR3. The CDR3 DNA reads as TGTGCCAGTAAAACCGGGACTAGCGAGAACAACGAGCAGTACTTC. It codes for CASKTGTSENNEQYF.

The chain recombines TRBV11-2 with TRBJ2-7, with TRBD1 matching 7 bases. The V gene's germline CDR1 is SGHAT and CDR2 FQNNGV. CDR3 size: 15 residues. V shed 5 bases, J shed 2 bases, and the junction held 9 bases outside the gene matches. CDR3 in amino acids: CASSQGQALPYEQYF. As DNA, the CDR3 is TGTGCCAGCAGCCAAGGACAGGCACTCCCCTACGAGCAGTACTTC.

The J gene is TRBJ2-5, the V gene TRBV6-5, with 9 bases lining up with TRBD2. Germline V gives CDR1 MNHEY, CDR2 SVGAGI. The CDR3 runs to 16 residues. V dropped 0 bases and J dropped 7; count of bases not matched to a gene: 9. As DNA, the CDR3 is TGTGCCAGCAGTTACTCCTCGGCTAGCGGGGCCGGGACCCAGTACTTC. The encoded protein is CASSYSSASGAGTQYF.

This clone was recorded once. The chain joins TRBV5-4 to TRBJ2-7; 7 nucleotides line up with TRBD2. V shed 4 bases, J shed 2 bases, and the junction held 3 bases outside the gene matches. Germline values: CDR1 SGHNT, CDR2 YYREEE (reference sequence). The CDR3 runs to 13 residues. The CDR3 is CASSVGRTYEQYF. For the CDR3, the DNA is TGTGCCAGCAGCGTCGGGAGGACCTACGAGCAGTACTTC.

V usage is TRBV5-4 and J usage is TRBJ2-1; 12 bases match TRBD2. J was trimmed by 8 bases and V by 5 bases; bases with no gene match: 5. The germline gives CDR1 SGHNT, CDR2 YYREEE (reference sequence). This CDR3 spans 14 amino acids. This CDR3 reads CASRGLAGIDEQFF. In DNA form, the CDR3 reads TGTGCCAGCAGGGGACTAGCGGGTATCGATGAGCAGTTCTTC.

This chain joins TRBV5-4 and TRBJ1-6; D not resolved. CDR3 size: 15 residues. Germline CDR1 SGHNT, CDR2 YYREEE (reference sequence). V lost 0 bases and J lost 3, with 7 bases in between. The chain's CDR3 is CASSLDADYNSPLHF. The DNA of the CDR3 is TGTGCCAGCAGCTTGGATGCAGACTATAATTCACCCCTCCACTTT.

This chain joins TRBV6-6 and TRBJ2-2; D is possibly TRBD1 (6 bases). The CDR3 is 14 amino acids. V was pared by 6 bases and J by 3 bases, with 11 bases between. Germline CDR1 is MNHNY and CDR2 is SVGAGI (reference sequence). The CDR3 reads CASRGGHDTGELFF. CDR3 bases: TGTGCCAGCAGAGGGGGACACGACACCGGGGAGCTGTTTTTT.

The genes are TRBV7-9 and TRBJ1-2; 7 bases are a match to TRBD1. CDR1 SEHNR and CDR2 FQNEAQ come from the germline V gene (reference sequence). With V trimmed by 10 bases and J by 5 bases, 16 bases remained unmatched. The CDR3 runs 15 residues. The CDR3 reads CATRTGYEELYGYTF. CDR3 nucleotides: TGTGCCACCAGGACAGGATATGAAGAATTATATGGCTACACCTTC.

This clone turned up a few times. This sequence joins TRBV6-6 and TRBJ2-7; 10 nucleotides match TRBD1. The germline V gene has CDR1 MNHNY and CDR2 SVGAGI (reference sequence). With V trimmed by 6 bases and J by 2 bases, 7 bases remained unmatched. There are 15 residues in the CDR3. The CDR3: CASRPGTGETYEQYF. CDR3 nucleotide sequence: TGTGCCAGCAGACCCGGGACAGGGGAAACCTACGAGCAGTACTTC.

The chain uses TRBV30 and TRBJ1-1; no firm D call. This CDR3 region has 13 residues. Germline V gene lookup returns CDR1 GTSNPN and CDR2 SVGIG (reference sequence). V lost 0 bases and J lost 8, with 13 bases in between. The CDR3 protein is CAWSVRVGREAFF. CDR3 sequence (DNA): TGTGCCTGGAGTGTACGAGTAGGCAGGGAAGCTTTCTTT.

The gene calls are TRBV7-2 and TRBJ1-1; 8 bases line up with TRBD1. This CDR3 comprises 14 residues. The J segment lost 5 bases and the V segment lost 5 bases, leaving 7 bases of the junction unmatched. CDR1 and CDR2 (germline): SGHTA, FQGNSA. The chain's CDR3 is CASSARQGRTEAFF. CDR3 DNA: TGTGCCAGCAGCGCCCGACAGGGGAGAACTGAAGCTTTCTTT.

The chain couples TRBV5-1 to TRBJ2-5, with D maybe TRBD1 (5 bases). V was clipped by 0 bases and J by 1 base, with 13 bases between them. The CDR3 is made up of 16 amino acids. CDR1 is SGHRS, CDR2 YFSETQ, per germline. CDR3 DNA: TGCGCCAGCAGCTTGGTCGCAGGGAATAGCCAAGAGACCCAGTACTTC. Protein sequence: CASSLVAGNSQETQYF.

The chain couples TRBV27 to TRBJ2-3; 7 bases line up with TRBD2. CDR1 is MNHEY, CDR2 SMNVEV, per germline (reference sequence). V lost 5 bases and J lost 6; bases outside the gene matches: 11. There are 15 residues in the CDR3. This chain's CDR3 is CASSQAGRASDTQYF. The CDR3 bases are TGTGCCAGCAGTCAAGCGGGACGAGCCTCCGATACGCAGTATTTT.

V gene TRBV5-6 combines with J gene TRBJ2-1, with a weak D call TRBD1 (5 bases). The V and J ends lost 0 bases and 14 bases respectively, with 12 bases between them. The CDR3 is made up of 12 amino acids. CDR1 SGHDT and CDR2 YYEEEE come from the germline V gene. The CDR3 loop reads CASSLAQAGKFF. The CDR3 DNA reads TGTGCCAGCAGCTTGGCCCAGGCAGGGAAGTTCTTC.

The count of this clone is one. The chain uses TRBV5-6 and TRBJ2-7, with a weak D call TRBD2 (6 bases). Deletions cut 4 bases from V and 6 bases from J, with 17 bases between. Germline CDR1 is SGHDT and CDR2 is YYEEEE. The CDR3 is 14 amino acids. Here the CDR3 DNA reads TGTGCCAGCAGCCCCATCGTAGCGGATCGCGAGCAGTACTTC. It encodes CASSPIVADREQYF.

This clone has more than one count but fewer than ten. In nucleotides, the CDR3 is TGTGCCAGCAGCGTAGACCCTACTAACTATGGCTACACCTTC. It is translated as CASSVDPTNYGYTF. The J gene is TRBJ1-2, the V gene TRBV9; D not certain. This CDR3 region has 14 residues. From germline, CDR1 is SGDLS and CDR2 YYNGEE. Trimming took off 0 bases at V and 0 bases at J, with 6 bases between the two ends.

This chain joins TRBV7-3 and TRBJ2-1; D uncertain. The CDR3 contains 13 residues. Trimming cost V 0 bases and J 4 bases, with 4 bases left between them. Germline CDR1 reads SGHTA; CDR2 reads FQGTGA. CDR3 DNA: TGTGCCAGCAGCTTAACGGCTTACAATGAGCAGTTCTTC. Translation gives CASSLTAYNEQFF.

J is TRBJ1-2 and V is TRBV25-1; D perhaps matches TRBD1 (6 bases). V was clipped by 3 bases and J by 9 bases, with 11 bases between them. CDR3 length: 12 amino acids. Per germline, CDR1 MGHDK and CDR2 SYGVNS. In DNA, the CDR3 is TGTGCCAGCAGTGACCCGACAGGCAGCTACACCTTC. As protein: CASSDPTGSYTF.

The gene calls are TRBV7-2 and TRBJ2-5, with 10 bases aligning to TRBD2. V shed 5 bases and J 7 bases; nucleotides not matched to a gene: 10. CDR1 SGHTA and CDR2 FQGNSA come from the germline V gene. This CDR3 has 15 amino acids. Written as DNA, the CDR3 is TGTGCCAGCAGCCCCCAGCGGGGGGGCCTCGGGACCCAGTACTTC. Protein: CASSPQRGGLGTQYF.

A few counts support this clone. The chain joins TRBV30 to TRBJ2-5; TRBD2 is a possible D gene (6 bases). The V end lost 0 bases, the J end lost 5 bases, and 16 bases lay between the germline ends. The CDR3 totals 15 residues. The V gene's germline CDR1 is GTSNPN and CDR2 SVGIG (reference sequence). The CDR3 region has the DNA TGTGCCTGGAGTGTACAAGGAGGGGTGGGGGAGACCCAGTACTTC. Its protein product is CAWSVQGGVGETQYF.

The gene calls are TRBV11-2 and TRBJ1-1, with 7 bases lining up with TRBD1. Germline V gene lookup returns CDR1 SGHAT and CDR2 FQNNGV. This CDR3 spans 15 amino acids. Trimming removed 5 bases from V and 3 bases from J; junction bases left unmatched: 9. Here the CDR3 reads CASSAYRGSYTEAFF. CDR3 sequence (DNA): TGTGCCAGCAGCGCGTACAGGGGATCATACACTGAAGCTTTCTTT.